This T cell receptor (beta chain) was captured by sequencing in a study of long-term antiretroviral therapy in people with HIV. At the survey level, the v3.0 immunoSEQ assay was run. Sequenced by immunoSEQ multiplex PCR; TCRdb stores in-frame clones only, minus some. The data contain about 36,000 clones, around 94% of them singletons. From germline, CDR1 is SNHLY and CDR2 FYNNEI. CDR3 length: 14 residues. Between the trimmed V and J ends, which lost 6 bases and 5 bases, there was a span of 16 bases. The chain joins TRBV2 to TRBJ1-1; D is undetermined. This clonotype originated in a woman aged 45 to 65 with HIV. This specimen consisted of unsorted PBMCs, obtained 4.1 years after starting antiretroviral therapy. The CDR3 region is CASSLGISRTEAFF. The CDR3 nucleotides read TGTGCCAGCAGCCTGGGTATTTCGAGGACTGAAGCTTTCTTT. The complete variable domain, with remaining parts taken from reference TRBV2 and TRBJ1-1, reads EPEVTQTPSHQVTQMGQEVILRCVPISNHLYFYWYRQILGQKVEFLVSFYNNEISEKSEIFDDQFSVERPDGSNFTLKIRSTKLEDSAMYFCASSLGISRTEAFFGQGTRLTVV.